The 3 T cell receptor beta chains in this list originate from one sample, sequenced in a study of OX40 agonist ivuxolimab in advanced cancers. The method was immunoSEQ multiplex PCR; TCRdb's version includes in-frame clones alone and lacks a portion of them. The sample comprises 78,000 or so clones, about 85% of which are singletons, and 15% to 20% rests with the top ten. Sequenced material: CD4+ or CD8+ T cells sorted from blood, taken in a trial of the OX40 agonist ivuxolimab. All receptors derive from an adult with an advanced solid tumor such as melanoma, head and neck, liver or kidney cancer.

V and J are TRBV15 and TRBJ2-1, with TRBD2 matching over 7 bases. Germline values: CDR1 LNHNV, CDR2 YYDKDF (reference sequence). The CDR3 length is 15 residues. V shed 7 bases and J 8 bases; nucleotides not matched to a gene: 14. This CDR3 reads CATNQAGFGVDEQFF. The CDR3 DNA reads as TGTGCCACCAACCAAGCGGGATTTGGGGTAGATGAGCAGTTCTTC.

J is TRBJ1-1 and V is TRBV6-5; D is possibly TRBD1 (6 bases). With 6 bases removed from V and 1 base from J, the gap between germline ends came to 12 bases. CDR1 and CDR2 (germline): MNHEY, SVGAGI. This CDR3 contains 14 residues. DNA for the CDR3: TGTGCCAGCAGCAGGGACATTGAGAACACTGAAGCTTTCTTT. Protein product: CASSRDIENTEAFF.

This chain joins TRBV10-2 and TRBJ1-5; 7 bases map to TRBD1. Germline lookup yields CDR1 WSHSY and CDR2 SAAADI. This CDR3 comprises 19 residues. After removal of 0 bases from V and 5 bases from J, the junction contained 16 bases not matched to a gene. The CDR3 nucleotides read TGCGCCAGCAGTGAGTCGATAGTTAGAAGACAGGGCGGCGATCAGCCCCAGCATTTT. This sequence encodes CASSESIVRRQGGDQPQHF.